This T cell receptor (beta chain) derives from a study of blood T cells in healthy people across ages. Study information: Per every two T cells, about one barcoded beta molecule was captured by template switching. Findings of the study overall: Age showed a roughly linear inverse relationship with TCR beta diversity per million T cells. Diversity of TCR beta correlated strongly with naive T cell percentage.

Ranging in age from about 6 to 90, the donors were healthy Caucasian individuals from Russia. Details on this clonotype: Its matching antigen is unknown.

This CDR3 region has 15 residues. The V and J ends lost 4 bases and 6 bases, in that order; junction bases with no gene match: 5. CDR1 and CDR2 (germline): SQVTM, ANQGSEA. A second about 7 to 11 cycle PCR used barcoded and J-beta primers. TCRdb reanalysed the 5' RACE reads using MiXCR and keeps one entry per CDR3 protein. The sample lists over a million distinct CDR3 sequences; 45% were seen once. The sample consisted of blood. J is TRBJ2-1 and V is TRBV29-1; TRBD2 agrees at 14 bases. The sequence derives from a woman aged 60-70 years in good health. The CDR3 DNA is TGCAGCGTTGTCCCCGGGACTAGCGGGAGCAATGAGCAGTTCTTC. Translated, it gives CSVVPGTSGSNEQFF.